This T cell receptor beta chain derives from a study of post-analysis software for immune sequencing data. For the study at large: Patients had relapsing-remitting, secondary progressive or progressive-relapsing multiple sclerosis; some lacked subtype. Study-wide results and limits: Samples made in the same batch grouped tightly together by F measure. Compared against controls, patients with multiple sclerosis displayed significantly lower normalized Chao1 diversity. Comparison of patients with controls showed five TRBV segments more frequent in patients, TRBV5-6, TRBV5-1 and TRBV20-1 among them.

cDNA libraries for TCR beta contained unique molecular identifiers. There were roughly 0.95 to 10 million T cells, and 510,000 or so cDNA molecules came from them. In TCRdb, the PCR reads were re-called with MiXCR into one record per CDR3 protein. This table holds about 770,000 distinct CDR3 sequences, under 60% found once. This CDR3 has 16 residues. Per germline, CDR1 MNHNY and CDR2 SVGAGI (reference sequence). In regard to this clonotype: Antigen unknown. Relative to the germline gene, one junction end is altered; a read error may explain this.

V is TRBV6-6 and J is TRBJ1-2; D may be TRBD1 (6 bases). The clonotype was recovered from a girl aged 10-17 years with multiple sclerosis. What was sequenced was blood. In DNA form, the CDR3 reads TGTGCCGGCAGTCACGTAAGATACAGGGATTGGAGTGGCTACACCTTC. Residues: CAGSHVRYRDWSGYTF.